The 32 T cell receptor beta chains listed next were all sequenced from one sample in a study of T cells in Graves' hyperthyroidism and ophthalmopathy (dated by TCRdb to between 2018 and 2020). The method was multiplex PCR. These reads were obtained on an Illumina HiSeq 2000. Amplification of TCR beta CDR3 regions was carried out from RNA transcripts. For the first round of RT-PCR on the TCR CDR3, the HTBI primer set was used together with the Qiagen OneStep RT-PCR kit. TCRdb handled the public reads itself, with Q25 trimming in fastp and clone calling in MiXCR, and kept productive beta chains. Rows merge per CDR3 protein into single entries with the most common DNA and genes. Recorded for this sample are about 360,000 distinct CDR3 sequences; about 20% of them occurred a single time. Of the sample, about 3.5% falls within the top ten clones. Sequenced sample: blood. The receptors originated from a young woman with Graves' hyperthyroidism.

The J gene is TRBJ2-7, the V gene TRBV6-2 or TRBV6-3, with TRBD2 matching over 10 bases. In germline, CDR1 is MNHEY, CDR2 SVGEGT. The CDR3 totals 14 residues. V gave up 6 bases and J gave up 7 bases; unmatched junction bases: 9. This CDR3 is CASSLSGGAREQYF. The CDR3 nucleotides are TGTGCCAGCAGCTTGAGCGGGGGGGCTCGGGAGCAGTACTTC.

The genes are TRBV27 and TRBJ1-2; D may be TRBD1 (6 bases). Trimming cost V 2 bases and J 6 bases, with 22 bases left between them. Germline CDR1 reads MNHEY; CDR2 reads SMNVEV (reference sequence). The CDR3 sequence is 17 residues long. The CDR3 DNA sequence: TGTGCCAGCAGTTTAGGGGGGGCGCATTCGAGGAGAAATGGCTACACCTTC. It yields the protein CASSLGGAHSRRNGYTF.

V usage is TRBV15 and J usage is TRBJ1-1, with D perhaps TRBD1 (5 bases). Germline loops: CDR1 LNHNV, CDR2 YYDKDF (reference sequence). The CDR3 loop spans 14 amino acids. The germline V and J ends were trimmed by 0 bases and 1 base, with 6 bases remaining between them. Written as DNA, the CDR3 is TGTGCCACCAGCAGAGATGGGGGGAACACTGAAGCTTTCTTT. As protein: CATSRDGGNTEAFF.

This clonotype was found many times. The chain combines TRBV28 with TRBJ1-5; D is possibly TRBD1 (5 bases). The germline V and J ends were trimmed by 1 base and 5 bases, with 12 bases remaining between them. Germline V gene lookup returns CDR1 MDHEN and CDR2 SYDVKM. The CDR3 length is 15 residues. CDR3 nucleotide sequence: TGTGCCAGCAGTTTATCAGGGAATTTTGATCAGCCCCAGCATTTT. Amino acids: CASSLSGNFDQPQHF.

This clonotype was seen at least ten times. The chain links TRBV19 to TRBJ1-1; no definite D call. V lost 3 bases to trimming and J lost 1 base, with 9 bases between them. The germline V gene has CDR1 LNHDA and CDR2 SQIVND (reference sequence). The CDR3 has 14 amino acids. The CDR3 sequence is CASSIGRGNTEAFF. The CDR3 region has the DNA TGTGCCAGTAGTATCGGTCGGGGGAACACTGAAGCTTTCTTT. The full variable domain, in which reference TRBV19 and TRBJ1-1 provide the parts outside the CDR3, is DGGITQSPKYLFRKEGQNVTLSCEQNLNHDAMYWYRQDPGQGLRLIYYSQIVNDFQKGDIAEGYSVSREKKESFPLTVTSAQKNPTAFYLCASSIGRGNTEAFFGQGTRLTVV.

This clonotype appeared many times. CDR3 sequence: CASSAKGQDLYEQYF. The CDR3 nucleotides are TGTGCCAGCAGCGCCAAAGGACAGGACCTCTACGAGCAGTACTTC. This chain joins TRBV2 and TRBJ2-7; 7 nucleotides line up with TRBD1. The ends lost 6 bases at V and 3 bases at J; junction bases unmatched: 11. CDR3 length equals 15 residues. Germline assignment: CDR1 SNHLY and CDR2 FYNNEI.

This clonotype was seen many times. This sequence joins TRBV2 and TRBJ2-5, with D possibly TRBD2 on 6 matching bases. The CDR3 consists of 12 residues. Germline lookup yields CDR1 SNHLY and CDR2 FYNNEI. V dropped 7 bases and J dropped 7 bases, with 13 bases sitting between them. CDR3 amino acids: CASNGGFGTQYF. The CDR3 DNA sequence: TGTGCCAGCAACGGGGGATTTGGGACCCAGTACTTC.

This clonotype was detected a few times. V usage is TRBV7-9 and J usage is TRBJ1-5; D possibly corresponds to TRBD1 (5 bases). The V end was cut by 10 bases, the J end by 3 bases, with 19 bases between. The CDR3 covers 15 residues. Germline CDR1 SEHNR, CDR2 FQNEAQ (reference sequence). The CDR3 DNA is TGTGCCACAGCCCGGGGAGGGGAGCTCAATCAGCCCCAGCATTTT. Protein: CATARGGELNQPQHF. The full variable domain, with the rest looked up from reference TRBV7-9 and TRBJ1-5, is DTGVSQNPRHKITKRGQNVTFRCDPISEHNRLYWYRQTLGQGPEFLTYFQNEAQLEKSRLLSDRFSAERPKGSFSTLEIQRTEQGDSAMYLCATARGGELNQPQHFGDGTRLSIL.

This clonotype was counted between two and nine times. The chain carries TRBV6-1 and TRBJ2-3, with TRBD1 matching over 9 bases. The V gene's germline CDR1 is MNHNS and CDR2 SASEGT. Trimming took 7 bases from V and 0 from J; bases not matched to a gene: 5. The CDR3 consists of 15 residues. This CDR3 is CASNPGTGSTDTQYF. DNA for the CDR3: TGTGCCAGCAACCCCGGGACAGGGAGCACAGATACGCAGTATTTT.

The chain links TRBV28 to TRBJ2-5; 8 bases line up with TRBD1. There are 16 residues in the CDR3. CDR1 MDHEN and CDR2 SYDVKM come from the germline V gene. V was pared by 2 bases and J by 1 base, with 6 bases of the junction left unmatched. As DNA, the CDR3 is TGTGCCAGCAGTTTAGCAGGGGGCGCGATCCAAGAGACCCAGTACTTC. Protein product: CASSLAGGAIQETQYF.

The chain couples TRBV15 to TRBJ1-1; perhaps TRBD1 as D (5 bases). With 1 base removed from V and 3 bases from J, the gap between germline ends came to 12 bases. Germline values: CDR1 LNHNV, CDR2 YYDKDF (reference sequence). CDR3 length equals 15 residues. As DNA, the CDR3 is TGTGCCACCAGCAGAGTATCGGGAGGGGACACTGAAGCTTTCTTT. Protein: CATSRVSGGDTEAFF.

This clonotype was observed a handful of times. The gene calls are TRBV20-1 and TRBJ1-5; 10 nucleotides agree with TRBD1. V was pared by 6 bases and J by 4 bases, with 9 bases of the junction left unmatched. This CDR3 contains 15 residues. CDR1 and CDR2 from the germline V gene are DFQATT and SNEGSKA (reference sequence). For the CDR3, the DNA is TGCAGTGCCCCCGACAGGGGGCATGGAAATCAGCCCCAGCATTTT. This translates into CSAPDRGHGNQPQHF.

V usage is TRBV6-1 and J usage is TRBJ1-2; D remains unclear. Germline V gene data show CDR1 as MNHNS and CDR2 as SASEGT. The CDR3 has 15 amino acids. V was pared by 0 bases and J by 2 bases, with 10 bases between. CDR3: CASSEAFDGNYGYTF. The CDR3 DNA is TGTGCCAGCAGTGAAGCGTTTGACGGAAACTATGGCTACACCTTC.

The sample holds many counts of this clonotype. The chain is built from TRBV6-6 and TRBJ1-1; no reliable D call. In germline, CDR1 is MNHNY, CDR2 SVGAGI (reference sequence). There are 14 residues in the CDR3. V was trimmed by 5 bases and J by 2 bases, leaving 12 bases between them. The CDR3 DNA follows: TGTGCCAGCAGTCCTCAAGGGAGAAACACTGAAGCTTTCTTT. This codes for CASSPQGRNTEAFF.

This clonotype was seen at least ten times. The chain has TRBV28 and TRBJ1-2; possible D gene TRBD1, 6 bases. The CDR3 has 15 amino acids. The germline V gene has CDR1 MDHEN and CDR2 SYDVKM. V was trimmed by 3 bases and J by 2 bases, leaving 13 bases between them. Written as DNA, the CDR3 is TGTGCCAGCAGTTTGCGGTGGGGGGGCAACTATGGCTACACCTTC. Translation: CASSLRWGGNYGYTF.

This clonotype appeared many times. V usage is TRBV12-3 or TRBV12-4 and J usage is TRBJ2-7; D is possibly TRBD1 (5 bases). V was clipped by 4 bases and J by 0 bases, with 7 bases between them. The CDR3 runs to 13 residues. CDR3 protein: CASSYRFSYEQYF. CDR3 DNA: TGTGCCAGCAGTTACAGGTTCTCCTACGAGCAGTACTTC.

The chain has TRBV28 and TRBJ2-2; D might be TRBD2 (5 bases). The length of the CDR3 is 15 residues. Trimming took off 6 bases at V and 5 bases at J, with 16 bases between the two ends. The V gene's germline CDR1 is MDHEN and CDR2 SYDVKM. Written as DNA, the CDR3 is TGTGCCAGCAGCCAGGAGGTCGGACGGACCGGGGAGCTGTTTTTT. Translated: CASSQEVGRTGELFF.

This clonotype has a count of ten or more. The chain has TRBV20-1 and TRBJ2-7; D possibly corresponds to TRBD1 (5 bases). The CDR3 extends over 12 amino acids. Trimming left V 0 bases short and J 5 bases short, with 8 bases between. The germline CDR1 and CDR2 sequences are DFQATT and SNEGSKA (reference sequence). The CDR3 is CSARDGADEQYF. CDR3 DNA sequence: TGCAGTGCTAGAGATGGGGCAGACGAGCAGTACTTC.

This clonotype was counted many times. V gene TRBV7-3 combines with J gene TRBJ1-2, with D uncertain. CDR3 length: 13 amino acids. CDR1 and CDR2 (germline): SGHTA, FQGTGA. V lost 2 bases, J lost 6 bases, and 10 bases lay in between. The CDR3 region is CASSLFEGNGYTF. CDR3 in DNA: TGTGCCAGCAGCTTATTTGAGGGAAATGGCTACACCTTC.

Notes on this clonotype: This may arise from a read error, as a much more abundant clone is one base away. The rearrangement joins TRBV18 to TRBJ2-7; perhaps TRBD2 as D (6 bases). The CDR3 totals 13 residues. V was clipped by 11 bases and J by 4 bases, with 18 bases between them. Per germline, CDR1 KGHSH and CDR2 LQKENI. CDR3 coding DNA: TGTGCCTCACGGCGGGACGGCGAATACGAGCAGTACTTC. Its translation: CASRRDGEYEQYF.

This clonotype was found many times. The gene calls are TRBV5-1 and TRBJ2-7, with 7 bases identical to TRBD2. The CDR3 extends over 13 amino acids. Germline V gene lookup returns CDR1 SGHRS and CDR2 YFSETQ. V shed 3 bases and J 7 bases; nucleotides not matched to a gene: 7. For the CDR3, the DNA is TGCGCCAGCAGCTGGGGGGGGTCGCGGGAGCAGTACTTC. Its protein is CASSWGGSREQYF.

This clonotype was picked up many times. The V and J genes are TRBV6-5 and TRBJ2-5, with 10 bases identical to TRBD2. The V gene's germline CDR1 is MNHEY and CDR2 SVGAGI. Trimming at V came to 2 bases and at J to 4 bases, leaving 10 bases not matched to a gene. This CDR3 has 17 residues. The DNA for the CDR3 is TGTGCCAGCAGTTACCGAAGGAGCGGGGGGGCCGGAGAGACCCAGTACTTC. It encodes CASSYRRSGGAGETQYF.

This clonotype has ten or more counts. The chain recombines TRBV20-1 with TRBJ1-5; D is uncertain. Per the germline V gene, CDR1 is DFQATT and CDR2 is SNEGSKA (reference sequence). The CDR3 sequence is 12 residues long. The V gene lost 1 base and the J gene lost 6 bases, with 7 bases spanning the gap. The CDR3 DNA reads TGCAGTGCTAGAGGTCACGGTCAGCCCCAGCATTTT. Translation: CSARGHGQPQHF.

The V gene is TRBV7-2, the J gene TRBJ1-1, with TRBD1 matching over 7 bases. Germline CDR1 SGHTA, CDR2 FQGNSA. The V segment lost 2 bases and the J segment 4 bases; nucleotides outside the gene matches: 7. The length of the CDR3 is 15 residues. CDR3 DNA: TGTGCCAGCAGCTTATTCAAGGGGGCGGGCACTGAAGCTTTCTTT. It encodes CASSLFKGAGTEAFF.

This clonotype was seen many times. The V and J genes are TRBV3-1 and TRBJ2-7; D not resolved. Per the germline V gene, CDR1 is LGHDT and CDR2 is YNNKEL (reference sequence). CDR3 length: 11 amino acids. Trimming took 3 bases from V and 3 from J, leaving 3 bases between them. CDR3: CASSHNYEQYF. CDR3 nucleotides: TGTGCCAGCAGCCATAACTACGAGCAGTACTTC.

Remarks on this clonotype: Since a much larger clone is just one base distant, this may be a read error. Likely a read error: the CDR3 ends without its conserved phenylalanine or tryptophan. The chain joins TRBV5-1 to TRBJ1-1; perhaps TRBD1 as D (5 bases). V lost 0 bases and J lost 11, with 17 bases in between. The CDR3 has 14 amino acids. Germline V gene data show CDR1 as SGHRS and CDR2 as YFSETQ. The CDR3 reads CASSLAGLGSKAFY. The CDR3 bases are TGCGCCAGCAGCTTGGCAGGGCTGGGTTCTAAGGCTTTCTAT.

This clonotype came up many times. V is TRBV20-1 and J is TRBJ1-5, with a weak D call TRBD1 (6 bases). Germline V lookup: CDR1 DFQATT, CDR2 SNEGSKA (reference sequence). V was trimmed by 4 bases and J by 6 bases, leaving 16 bases between them. The CDR3 length is 14 residues. The CDR3 DNA follows: TGCAGTGCTAAGAGTGGGGGGGCAGGTCAGCCCCAGCATTTT. Its translation is CSAKSGGAGQPQHF.

This clonotype was detected many times. The V call is TRBV20-1, the J call TRBJ1-1; TRBD1 aligns across 7 bases. Germline V gene lookup returns CDR1 DFQATT and CDR2 SNEGSKA (reference sequence). The CDR3 spans 16 residues. The CDR3 DNA is TGCAGCGTCCCGGGAGGGGGCGAATCTTTTAGGACTGAAGCTTTCTTT. Amino acids: CSVPGGGESFRTEAFF.

The sample holds a few counts of this clonotype. The chain uses TRBV18 and TRBJ1-2, with D tentatively TRBD1 (5 bases). The V and J ends lost 6 bases and 6 bases respectively, with 17 bases between them. The CDR3 is made up of 14 amino acids. The V gene's germline CDR1 is KGHSH and CDR2 LQKENI. CDR3 residues: CASSPDSSYDGYTF. The CDR3 region has the DNA TGTGCCAGCTCCCCAGACAGCAGCTACGATGGCTACACCTTC.

This clonotype showed up many times. V and J are TRBV20-1 and TRBJ1-2; tentative D call: TRBD1 (5 bases). CDR3 length: 11 amino acids. The V gene lost 6 bases and the J gene lost 7 bases, with 12 bases spanning the gap. The germline V gene has CDR1 DFQATT and CDR2 SNEGSKA (reference sequence). CDR3 coding DNA: TGCAGTGCAGGCGGGACTAGTGGCTACACCTTC. This translates into CSAGGTSGYTF.

This clonotype was observed at least ten times. This rearrangement joins TRBV6-5 to TRBJ1-1; perhaps TRBD1 as D (6 bases). The CDR3 is made up of 13 amino acids. CDR1 is MNHEY, CDR2 SVGAGI, per germline. V was clipped by 6 bases and J by 5 bases, with 13 bases between them. This CDR3 reads CASSLDRRTEAFF. The CDR3 DNA sequence: TGTGCCAGCAGCCTCGACAGGCGTACTGAAGCTTTCTTT.

This clonotype was observed at least ten times. The chain couples TRBV29-1 to TRBJ1-2, with D unresolved. V lost 0 bases to trimming and J lost 8 bases, with 13 bases between them. The CDR3 totals 13 residues. The germline CDR1 and CDR2 sequences are SQVTM and ANQGSEA. CDR3 DNA: TGCAGCGTTGAAGACTTTACAGCCCTGGGCTACACCTTC. Residues: CSVEDFTALGYTF.